This TCR beta chain was retrieved from a study of blood T cell repertoires in COVID-19. Overall study context: Samples came from the United States, Italy and Spain, spanning acute and convalescent COVID-19.

The participants were between roughly 18 and 89 years old and came from fewer than 25 US areas. Clinical history reported by participants formed the basis on which cohorts were assigned. Per the original data handling: Estimation of nucleated cell counts was performed using reference gene primer amplification. Only in-frame clones appear in the TCRdb table, and some are missing; sequencing was by immunoSEQ multiplex PCR. The V and J calls and clone size are taken from that table; D and trimming were inferred from the DNA. The data contain roughly 240,000 clones, almost 85% of them singletons. Unmatched junction bases numbered 13, after V lost 5 bases and J lost 4 bases. Germline lookup yields CDR1 PRHDT and CDR2 FYEKMQ (reference sequence). The CDR3 has 18 amino acids.

What was sequenced was PBMCs or T cells enriched from blood (not recorded which). This TCR was sampled from a woman aged 45-65 years with acute COVID-19. The chain couples TRBV13 to TRBJ2-1; TRBD2 matches 11 bases. The CDR3 nucleotides are TGTGCCAGCAGCCCCAGGTGGGACCCTAGCGGGGGGTACAATGAGCAGTTCTTC. Its translation: CASSPRWDPSGGYNEQFF.